The entry below gives a single T cell receptor (beta chain) sequence along with its context. These data come from a study of shared clonotypes between healthy human individuals. The CDR3 spans 15 residues. V lost 5 bases and J 0 bases, leaving 14 bases between the germline ends. CDR1 and CDR2 (germline): SEHNR, FQNEAQ (reference sequence). Profiling relied on immunoSEQ multiplex PCR, and the TCRdb table lists in-frame clones only, not all of them. The data show more than 2 million clones, about 95% seen once. CD45RO-negative cells were positively selected for CCR7, leaving out terminally differentiated effector memory CD45RA+ cells.

The chain recombines TRBV7-9 with TRBJ2-7; D might be TRBD2 (6 bases). Sequencing was carried out using naive CD8+ T cells sorted from blood. The receptor's source is a man between 18 and 35 years old in good health. CDR3 nucleotides: TGTGCCAGCAGCCGGGCTCCGGAGGGCTCCTACGAGCAGTACTTC. Translation: CASSRAPEGSYEQYF.